Described below is a single T cell receptor (beta chain) sequence and its context. The trim removed 4 bases at V and 14 bases at J, leaving 7 bases unmatched. CDR1 is MDHEN and CDR2 is SYDVKM in the germline V gene. The CDR3 is made up of 12 amino acids. The data belong to a study of blood T cells in healthy people across ages. Through a sample-barcoded 5' primer and a J-beta primer mix, a second PCR was run for about 6 to 11 cycles. TCRdb reprocessed the 5' RACE reads with MiXCR, giving one entry per CDR3 protein. Altogether 600,000 to 1,000,000 distinct CDR3 sequences are present, roughly 64% being singletons, with the ten largest covering around 20%.

Sequencing was carried out using blood. The rearrangement uses TRBV28 and TRBJ2-1; TRBD2 matches 8 bases. This clonotype was obtained from a man aged 25-45 years in good health. As DNA, the CDR3 is TGTGCCAGCAGTTCCACTAGCGGTCGGGAGTTCTTC. Amino acids: CASSSTSGREFF.